These 8 T cell receptor beta chains were sequenced from one sample in a study of graft-versus-host responses after intestinal transplantation. These receptors' targets are unknown. Produced via immunoSEQ multiplex PCR; TCRdb's table is partial and in-frame only. The sample holds about 120,000 clones; approximately 92% are singletons and the top ten take under 0.3%. The material was unstimulated CD4+ T cells sorted from spleen or lymph node cells, obtained before transplant. The source of these receptors is a human donor who was the organ donor for an intestinal transplant.

This chain links TRBV28 with TRBJ2-7; 7 bases align to TRBD1. CDR3 length equals 15 residues. V lost 6 bases and J lost 3; bases outside the gene matches: 11. In germline, CDR1 is MDHEN, CDR2 SYDVKM. CDR3 DNA: TGTGCCAGCAGCGCGGCCCGGGACAGATACTACGAGCAGTACTTC. Amino acids: CASSAARDRYYEQYF.

The chain couples TRBV5-1 to TRBJ2-2, with D unclear. This CDR3 comprises 15 residues. Germline CDR1 and CDR2: SGHRS and YFSETQ. Deletions cut 1 base from V and 3 bases from J, with 10 bases between. Here the CDR3 reads CASSLSRYDTGELFF. As DNA, the CDR3 is TGCGCCAGCAGCTTGAGCCGATATGACACCGGGGAGCTGTTTTTT.

V and J are TRBV7-9 and TRBJ2-4, with TRBD1 matching 9 bases. The germline V gene encodes CDR1 SEHNR and CDR2 FQNEAQ (reference sequence). This CDR3 spans 13 amino acids. V was clipped by 5 bases and J by 5 bases; unmatched bases: 1. The CDR3 loop is CASSRDRENIQYF. The CDR3 DNA reads as TGTGCCAGCAGCCGGGACAGGGAAAACATTCAGTACTTC.

V and J are TRBV2 and TRBJ1-5; D unresolved. CDR3 length equals 16 residues. Germline CDR1 reads SNHLY; CDR2 reads FYNNEI. V was pared by 8 bases and J by 3 bases, with 20 bases between. CDR3 coding DNA: TGTGCCAGCCGTGGTTCTTGGGCAGAGAACAATCAGCCCCAGCATTTT. Translation gives CASRGSWAENNQPQHF.

The chain employs TRBV27 and TRBJ2-7; 8 bases align to TRBD1. The CDR3 has 16 amino acids. Germline V lookup: CDR1 MNHEY, CDR2 SMNVEV (reference sequence). With V trimmed by 6 bases and J by 0 bases, 10 bases remained unmatched. CDR3 in amino acids: CASRTTGGPSSYEQYF. In nucleotides, the CDR3 is TGTGCCAGCAGGACTACAGGGGGTCCGAGCTCCTACGAGCAGTACTTC.

The gene calls are TRBV11-2 and TRBJ1-1, with D perhaps TRBD1 (6 bases). The germline V gene has CDR1 SGHAT and CDR2 FQNNGV. The CDR3 is 14 residues long. Trimming took off 5 bases at V and 4 bases at J, with 14 bases between the two ends. The CDR3 DNA sequence: TGTGCCAGCAGCCCTCGGGGGCGAGGCACTGAAGCTTTCTTT. Its translation is CASSPRGRGTEAFF.

The genes are TRBV6-5 and TRBJ2-5; possibly TRBD2 for D (5 bases). The CDR3 is 12 residues long. The germline CDR1 and CDR2 sequences are MNHEY and SVGAGI. Trimming took 2 bases from V and 4 from J, leaving 5 bases between them. As DNA, the CDR3 is TGTGCCAGCAGTTACGGGAGAGAGACCCAGTACTTC. Its translation is CASSYGRETQYF.

The chain joins TRBV4-1 to TRBJ1-2; D is uncertain. This CDR3 region has 16 residues. In germline, CDR1 is MGHRA, CDR2 YSYEKL. The V gene lost 3 bases and the J gene lost 0 bases, with 14 bases spanning the gap. CDR3 DNA: TGCGCCAGCAGCCAGGCCGCAGCACCATCTAACTATGGCTACACCTTC. Protein product: CASSQAAAPSNYGYTF.